This TCR beta chain emerged from a study of CD8+ T cells in alopecia areata (dated by TCRdb to 2016 to 2019). Some background on the complete study: The treated patients, all with moderate-to-severe alopecia areata, were enrolled in an open-label pilot trial of oral tofacitinib given at 5 to 10 mg twice daily. Tofacitinib was given for 6 to 18 months, followed by 6 months of follow-up off drug to assess delayed response and recurrence. For the treated patients, the SALT score, which quantifies what percentage of scalp surface area is affected, served as the measure of disease severity. To study T cell clonal expansion in alopecia areata, the researchers applied high-throughput TCRbeta sequencing to both the C3H/HeJ mouse model and human patients. Human TCRbeta sequencing covered scalp tissue and sorted CD4+ and CD8+ peripheral blood T cells from patchy and totalis/universalis alopecia areata patients and healthy controls. Tofacitinib-treated patients had biopsies at baseline and at 4 and 24 weeks of treatment, with a later scalp biopsy in several patients. Clonality in the scalp was compared among normal scalp (n=4), patchy alopecia areata scalp (n=8), and alopecia totalis/universalis scalp (n=8). The RNA source kit depended on sample type: the PAXgene miRNA kit for fixed scalp, the miRNeasy kit for PBMCs, and the RNeasy kit for mouse skin. TCRbeta CDR3 regions were amplified by immunoSEQ multiplex PCR with 35 Vbeta forward and 13 Jbeta reverse primers. Overall study outcomes, separate from this receptor: Scalp TCR repertoire analysis is complicated because resident alphabeta T cells in normal human skin are also sequenced, whereas mouse skin is dominated by gammadelta T cells. Because the treated cohort was small and included a single nonresponder, larger studies are needed to assess links between baseline CD8+ expansion and response. Many expanded lesional clones persisted in scalp and blood during tofacitinib treatment, which may partly explain relapse after stopping treatment. TCR sequences shared between patients were less clear than in mice, possibly partly because of HLA diversity in the patient population. Tofacitinib significantly decreased scalp clonality and the number of expanded CD8+ clones among the top 100 scalp clones. Higher clonality and more expanded CD8+ clones were observed in lesional scalp than in normal scalp, particularly in alopecia totalis/universalis, a finding suggestive of antigenic drive.

This clone was seen just once. There is no known antigen for this receptor. The record has no base qualities; no much larger clone is one base away. From the cysteine through the phenylalanine, the CDR3 covers 11 amino acids. Solely the CDR3 DNA is kept, with 33 bases framed from the first base. Trimming at the junction amounts to 4 bases on V and 7 bases on J, and the germline ends lie 10 bases apart. Sequences GTSNPN (CDR1) and SVGIG (CDR2) are obtained from the germline V gene (reference sequence). The receptor library was made with the immunoSEQ multiplex PCR assay. For TCR sequencing, RNA was extracted from every sample and reverse transcribed into cDNA to serve as template. First-strand cDNA was synthesized with SuperScript III using a 2:1 mix of oligo-dT and random hexamers. Amplification bias was assessed with a synthetic immune receptor repertoire, and residual bias was removed computationally. The paper's processing steps were these. Raw reads were preprocessed to remove errors, and CDR3 was defined by IMGT conventions from the conserved cysteine to phenylalanine. Clonality was computed as 1 minus the Shannon entropy, with the entropy normalized by log2 of the number of productive unique TCRs. Scalp TCRbeta sequences were cross-referenced with sorted blood CD4 and CD8 repertoires so that the CD4 or CD8 identity of scalp clones could be inferred. TCRdb retrieved this table from immuneACCESS and kept in-frame rearrangements only. Not all clones are present; in checked studies, unresolved V genes account for under half, and no reason is known for the remainder. V and J calls plus clone size are reproduced from that table; the DNA served to infer D and trimming. This sample comprises 95,000 to 120,000 clones, less than 70% of them detected only once. The ten biggest clones cover under 3.5% of the sample.

This specimen's time point label, interpreted: 24 weeks on oral tofacitinib. Taken with the paper, the label for treatment or condition translates to: oral pan-JAK inhibitor, 5-10 mg twice daily. Lesional scalp punch biopsies and peripheral blood were collected from alopecia areata patients. PBMCs were separated by density centrifugation and stained for CD3, CD4 and CD8, after which CD4+ and CD8+ T cells were sorted on a FACSAria. The clonotype originates from a human donor with alopecia areata. The chain joins TRBV30 to TRBJ2-5; the D gene is unclear. Specimen: CD4+ T cells sorted from blood, collected at week 24, from a patient treated with tofacitinib. The CDR3 here reads CAWKIWGTQYF. In nucleotides, the sequence is TGTGCCTGGAAAATTTGGGGGACCCAGTACTTC.